The TCR beta chain under discussion was sequenced for a study of shared clonotypes between healthy human individuals. Each cell subset's genomic DNA was divided evenly among several immunoSEQ plates. Produced via immunoSEQ multiplex PCR; TCRdb's table is partial and in-frame only. This sample has around 1.4 million clones, with approximately 98.5% found just once. Study outcomes and limitations: Larger richness was generally estimated for naive than memory subsets.

As regards this clone: Its target is not known.

Germline CDR1 is LNHNV and CDR2 is YYDKDF (reference sequence). V was shortened by 0 bases and J by 1 base, with 8 bases between the two germline ends. The CDR3 extends over 15 amino acids. Sample: naive CD4+ T cells sorted from blood. Subset here: CD45RA+ positively selected. V is TRBV15 and J is TRBJ2-3, with D possibly TRBD1 on 5 matching bases. This receptor was identified in a man younger than 45 in good health. Here the CDR3 reads CATSREQQGTDTQYF. The CDR3 DNA reads TGTGCCACCAGCAGAGAGCAACAGGGCACAGATACGCAGTATTTT.